Listed below are T cell receptor beta chains from one sample, sequenced in a study of neurological immune-mediated disorders. TCRdb reanalysed the 5' RACE reads using MiXCR and keeps one entry per CDR3 protein. In the table there are 55,000 to 75,000 distinct CDR3 sequences, less than 5.5% of which are singletons. The sequencing sample was made of PBMCs. Receptor source: a woman younger than 45 with multiple sclerosis. Both conserved end residues are trimmed from each CDR3. Each record gives: CDR3 protein, V gene.

ASSRYGYT	TRBV7-9
TSIRTSGGLETQY	TRBV1
ASSSDLNSYEQY	TRBV7-6
ASSQDALNEAF	TRBV4-1
ASSEAPGNTEAF	TRBV2
SASRAGVQETQY	TRBV20-1
SASQGGRKNIQY	TRBV20-1
ASSQVTYGYT	TRBV3-1
SATIGRETQY	TRBV20-1
ASSLVQGSGELF	TRBV7-7
ASSFGGMNTGELF	TRBV5-1
ASSRGGASYNEQF	TRBV5-6
ASSDGTSGTNTGELF	TRBV2
ASSQAEGRGDTQY	TRBV4-1
ASSVYGTNNSPLH	TRBV2
ASSPRTSGRADTQY	TRBV12-3/TRBV12-4
ASSLVSSAYEQY	TRBV12-3/TRBV12-4
ASSLVMGQGEETQY	TRBV11-2
ASSWTGGGTQY	TRBV12-3/TRBV12-4
ASSLAEQVYNEQF	TRBV7-2
SARSTTGIGNEQY	TRBV20-1
SATAQLAGATDTQY	TRBV20-1
SALHRGSDTQY	TRBV20-1
ASSLEGVNNSPLH	TRBV5-6
SVPGAGNPITDTQY	TRBV20-1
ASSLFSDVDTQY	TRBV5-1
ASSLLTSGGALDTQY	TRBV5-6
ASSYRAGQGFNYGYT	TRBV6-5
SARNTPDTQY	TRBV20-1
ASSLSQGSGGYT	TRBV5-1